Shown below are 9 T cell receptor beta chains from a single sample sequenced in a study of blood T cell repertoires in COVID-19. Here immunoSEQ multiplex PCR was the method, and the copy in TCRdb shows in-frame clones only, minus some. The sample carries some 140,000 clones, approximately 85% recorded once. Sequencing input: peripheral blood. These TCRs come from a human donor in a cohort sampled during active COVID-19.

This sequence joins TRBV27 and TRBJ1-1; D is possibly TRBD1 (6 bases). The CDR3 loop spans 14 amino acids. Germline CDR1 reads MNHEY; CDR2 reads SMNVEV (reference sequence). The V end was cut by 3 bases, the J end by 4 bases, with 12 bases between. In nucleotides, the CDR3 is TGTGCCAGCAGTTTCCAGGGGATGAGCACTGAAGCTTTCTTT. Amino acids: CASSFQGMSTEAFF.

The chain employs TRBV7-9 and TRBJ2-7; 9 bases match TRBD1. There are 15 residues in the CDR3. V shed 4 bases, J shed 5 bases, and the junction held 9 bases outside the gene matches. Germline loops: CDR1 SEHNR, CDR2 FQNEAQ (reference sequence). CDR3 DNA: TGTGCCAGCAGCTCTGGACAGGGGAAGGTCGACGAGCAGTACTTC. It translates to CASSSGQGKVDEQYF.

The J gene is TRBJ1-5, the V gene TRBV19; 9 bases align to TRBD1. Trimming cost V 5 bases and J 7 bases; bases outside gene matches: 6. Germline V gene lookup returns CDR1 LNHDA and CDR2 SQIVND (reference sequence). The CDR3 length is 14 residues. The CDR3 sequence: CASSGTGGRQPQHF. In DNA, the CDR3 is TGTGCCAGTAGTGGAACAGGGGGCAGGCAGCCCCAGCATTTT.

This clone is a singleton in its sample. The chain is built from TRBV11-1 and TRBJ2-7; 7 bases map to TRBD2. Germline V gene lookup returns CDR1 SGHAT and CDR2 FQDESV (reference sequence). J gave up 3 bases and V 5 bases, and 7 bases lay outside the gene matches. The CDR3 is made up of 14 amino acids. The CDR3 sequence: CASSRGDVRYEQYF. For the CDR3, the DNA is TGTGCCAGCAGCCGGGGGGACGTCCGCTACGAGCAGTACTTC.

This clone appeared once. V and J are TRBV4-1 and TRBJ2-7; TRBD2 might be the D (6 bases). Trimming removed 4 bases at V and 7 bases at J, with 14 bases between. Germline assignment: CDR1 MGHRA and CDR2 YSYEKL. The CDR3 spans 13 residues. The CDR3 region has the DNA TGCGCCAGCAGCCGTGCGGAGGGGTGGGAGCAGTACTTC. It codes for CASSRAEGWEQYF.

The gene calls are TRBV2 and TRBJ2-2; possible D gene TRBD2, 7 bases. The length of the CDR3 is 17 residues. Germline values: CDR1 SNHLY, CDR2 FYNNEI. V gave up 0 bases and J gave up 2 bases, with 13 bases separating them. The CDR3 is CASSEAGAGANTGELFF. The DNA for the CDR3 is TGTGCCAGCAGTGAAGCGGGTGCGGGGGCAAACACCGGGGAGCTGTTTTTT.

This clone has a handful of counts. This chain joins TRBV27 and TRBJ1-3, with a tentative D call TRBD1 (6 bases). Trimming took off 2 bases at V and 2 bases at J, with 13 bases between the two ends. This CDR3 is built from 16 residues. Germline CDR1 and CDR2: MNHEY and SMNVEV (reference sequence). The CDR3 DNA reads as TGTGCCAGCAGTTTAGCCCGGACAGAGCCTGGAAACACCATATATTTT. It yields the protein CASSLARTEPGNTIYF.

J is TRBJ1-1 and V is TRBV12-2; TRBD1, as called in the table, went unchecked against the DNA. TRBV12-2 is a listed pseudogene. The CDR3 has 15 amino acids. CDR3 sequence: CASRLEWASNTEAFF. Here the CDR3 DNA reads TGTGCAAGTCGCTTAGAGTGGGCATCGAACACTGAAGCTTTCTTT.

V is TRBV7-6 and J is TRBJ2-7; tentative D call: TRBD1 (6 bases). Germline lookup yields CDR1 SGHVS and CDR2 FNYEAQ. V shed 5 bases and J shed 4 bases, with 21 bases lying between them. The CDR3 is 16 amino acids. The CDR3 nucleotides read TGTGCCAGCAGCCTTAGGGGGTTGGGTGGAACTTACGAGCAGTACTTC. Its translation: CASSLRGLGGTYEQYF.